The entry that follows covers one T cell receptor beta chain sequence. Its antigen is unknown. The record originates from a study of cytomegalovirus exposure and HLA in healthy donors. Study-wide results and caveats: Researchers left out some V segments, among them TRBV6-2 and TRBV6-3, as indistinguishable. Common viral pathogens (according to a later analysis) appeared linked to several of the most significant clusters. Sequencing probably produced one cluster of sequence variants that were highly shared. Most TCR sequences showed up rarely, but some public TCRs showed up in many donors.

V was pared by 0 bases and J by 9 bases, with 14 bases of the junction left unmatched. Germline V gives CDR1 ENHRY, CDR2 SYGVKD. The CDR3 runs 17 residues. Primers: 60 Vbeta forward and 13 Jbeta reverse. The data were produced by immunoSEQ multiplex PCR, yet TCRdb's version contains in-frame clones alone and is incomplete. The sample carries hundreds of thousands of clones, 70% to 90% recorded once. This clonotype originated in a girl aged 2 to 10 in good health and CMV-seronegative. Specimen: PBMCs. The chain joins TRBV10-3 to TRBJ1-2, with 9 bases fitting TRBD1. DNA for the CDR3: TGTGCCATCAGTGAGTCGGGGACAGGGAAACACTATGCGAGCTACACCTTC. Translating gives CAISESGTGKHYASYTF.